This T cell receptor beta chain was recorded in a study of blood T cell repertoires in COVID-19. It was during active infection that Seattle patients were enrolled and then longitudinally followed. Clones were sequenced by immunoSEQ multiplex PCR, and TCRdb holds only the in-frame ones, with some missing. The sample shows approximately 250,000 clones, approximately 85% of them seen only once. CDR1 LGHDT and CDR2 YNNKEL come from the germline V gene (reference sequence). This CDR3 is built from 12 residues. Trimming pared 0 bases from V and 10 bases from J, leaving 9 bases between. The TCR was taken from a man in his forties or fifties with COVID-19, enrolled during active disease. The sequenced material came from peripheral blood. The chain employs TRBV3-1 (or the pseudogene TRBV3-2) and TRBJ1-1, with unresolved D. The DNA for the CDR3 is TGTGCCAGCAGCCAAGACGGGAAGGTAGCTTTCTTT. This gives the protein CASSQDGKVAFF.